The 16 T cell receptor beta chains below were found in one sample sequenced in a study of blood T cell repertoires in COVID-19. This table comes from immunoSEQ multiplex PCR, and its TCRdb copy is limited to in-frame clones, with some not included. The table lists tens of thousands of clones, around nine tenths of them singletons. The specimen sequenced was peripheral blood. All receptors derive from a human donor in a cohort sampled during active COVID-19.

The rearrangement links TRBV27 to TRBJ2-5; D remains ambiguous. The CDR3 covers 15 residues. Germline V gene sequence: CDR1 MNHEY, CDR2 SMNVEV (reference sequence). Trimming left V 0 bases short and J 0 bases short, with 8 bases between. In DNA, the CDR3 is TGTGCCAGCAGTTTATCGTCAGGCTACCAAGAGACCCAGTACTTC. Residues: CASSLSSGYQETQYF.

J is TRBJ2-3 and V is TRBV5-1; 9 bases are shared with TRBD1. The CDR3 extends over 15 amino acids. The ends lost 4 bases at V and 4 bases at J; junction bases unmatched: 7. CDR1 and CDR2 (germline): SGHRS, YFSETQ. The CDR3 spells CASSPPGQGPDTQYF. For the CDR3, the DNA is TGCGCCAGCAGCCCCCCGGGACAGGGTCCAGATACGCAGTATTTT.

The CDR3 loop reads CASSLDGSNYGYTF. In nucleotides, the CDR3 is TGCGCCAGCAGCCTGGACGGTTCTAACTATGGCTACACCTTC. The chain recombines TRBV5-1 with TRBJ1-2; D gene unclear. The length of the CDR3 is 14 residues. V lost 4 bases to trimming and J lost 0 bases, with 10 bases between them. Germline CDR1 SGHRS, CDR2 YFSETQ.

J is TRBJ2-3 and V is TRBV19; 7 nucleotides line up with TRBD2. V dropped 3 bases and J dropped 2; count of bases not matched to a gene: 11. The germline V gene encodes CDR1 LNHDA and CDR2 SQIVND (reference sequence). This CDR3 is 17 amino acids long. The CDR3 DNA follows: TGTGCCAGTAGTATGGGAACTGGGGGGGTATTCACAGATACGCAGTATTTT. Its protein product is CASSMGTGGVFTDTQYF.

There are a few counts of this clone. The V call is TRBV7-9, the J call TRBJ2-7; possible D gene TRBD1, 5 bases. This CDR3 contains 13 residues. The germline CDR1 and CDR2 sequences are SEHNR and FQNEAQ (reference sequence). The V end was cut by 6 bases, the J end by 5 bases, with 14 bases between. The CDR3 loop reads CASRGPTGNEQYF. The DNA for the CDR3 is TGTGCCAGCAGAGGACCTACAGGTAACGAGCAGTACTTC.

CDR3 residues: CASSEIAGGPETQYF. CDR3 in DNA: TGCGCCAGCAGCGAGATAGCGGGGGGCCCAGAAACCCAGTACTTC. V is TRBV5-1 and J is TRBJ2-5; 10 nucleotides agree with TRBD2. The CDR3 is made up of 15 amino acids. CDR1 and CDR2 (germline): SGHRS, YFSETQ. V trimming: 4 bases; J trimming: 8 bases; junction bases outside the gene matches: 11.

The chain uses TRBV5-1 and TRBJ2-7; D not resolved. Germline assignment: CDR1 SGHRS and CDR2 YFSETQ. CDR3 length: 14 residues. Trimming took 0 bases from V and 3 from J, leaving 10 bases between them. The CDR3, as DNA: TGCGCCAGCAGCTTGGGACCCGCGGACTACGAGCAGTACTTC. Encoded protein: CASSLGPADYEQYF. Drawing the rest from reference TRBV5-1 and TRBJ2-7, the complete variable domain is KAGVTQTPRYLIKTRGQQVTLSCSPISGHRSVSWYQQTPGQGLQFLFEYFSETQRNKGNFPGRFSGRQFSNSRSEMNVSTLELGDSALYLCASSLGPADYEQYFGPGTRLTVT.

The rearrangement links TRBV6-5 to TRBJ2-1, with TRBD2 identical over 9 bases. This CDR3 contains 13 residues. Trimming cost V 5 bases and J 10 bases; bases outside gene matches: 6. Germline CDR1 MNHEY, CDR2 SVGAGI. This CDR3 is CASSLAGWKEQFF. For the CDR3, the DNA is TGTGCCAGCAGTCTAGCGGGGTGGAAAGAGCAGTTCTTC.

This sequence joins TRBV27 and TRBJ2-6, with D possibly being TRBD2 (7 bases). Deletions cut 6 bases from V and 2 bases from J, with 14 bases between. The germline V gene has CDR1 MNHEY and CDR2 SMNVEV (reference sequence). The CDR3 is made up of 16 amino acids. The CDR3 loop reads CASRNEGGTGANVLTF. CDR3 coding DNA: TGTGCCAGCAGAAACGAGGGGGGGACTGGGGCCAACGTCCTGACTTTC.

The rearrangement links TRBV28 to TRBJ2-7; TRBD1 aligns across 11 bases. The CDR3 contains 18 residues. The ends lost 4 bases at V and 7 bases at J; junction bases unmatched: 18. Germline CDR1 and CDR2: MDHEN and SYDVKM. The DNA for the CDR3 is TGTGCCAGCAGTTCCTCCCCTTCCGGGACAGGGGGGACTGGTGAGCAGTACTTC. This translates into CASSSSPSGTGGTGEQYF.

The J gene is TRBJ1-1, the V gene TRBV21-1; the table names TRBD1, a call not compared with the DNA. TRBV21-1 corresponds to a pseudogene. The CDR3 sequence is 14 residues long. The DNA of the CDR3 is TGTGCCAGCAGCAAAGGGCTCTGGAACACTGAAGCTTTCTTT. It codes for CASSKGLWNTEAFF.

This clone was seen more than once but under ten times. The rearrangement uses TRBV6-5 and TRBJ1-1, with D hard to call. Trimming took off 6 bases at V and 7 bases at J, with 9 bases between the two ends. Germline loops: CDR1 MNHEY, CDR2 SVGAGI. CDR3 length equals 11 residues. In DNA form, the CDR3 reads TGTGCCAGCAGGATGAGGGATGAAGCTTTCTTT. Translation: CASRMRDEAFF.

The chain is built from TRBV4-2 and TRBJ2-3; 8 positions agree with TRBD2. Germline trimming cut 0 bases from V and 2 bases from J; bases unmatched to any gene: 7. The CDR3 consists of 17 residues. CDR1 and CDR2 from the germline V gene are LGHNA and YNFKEQ. The CDR3 here is CASSQDGPAGVTDTQYF. The CDR3 bases are TGTGCCAGCAGCCAAGATGGGCCAGCGGGGGTCACAGATACGCAGTATTTT.

This chain joins TRBV7-2 and TRBJ1-2; a weak D match, TRBD1 (6 bases). The V end was cut by 4 bases, the J end by 3 bases, with 21 bases between. Germline loops: CDR1 SGHTA, CDR2 FQGNSA. This CDR3 spans 17 amino acids. The CDR3 loop reads CASSSPSTGIIYYGYTF. CDR3 bases: TGTGCCAGCAGCTCACCATCTACAGGGATAATCTACTATGGCTACACCTTC.

The chain uses TRBV3-1 (or the pseudogene TRBV3-2) and TRBJ2-7, with TRBD1 identical over 12 bases. Looked up from germline, CDR1 is LGHDT and CDR2 is YNNKEL (reference sequence). CDR3 length: 14 residues. Unmatched junction bases numbered 2, after V lost 4 bases and J lost 4 bases. Written as DNA, the CDR3 is TGTGCCAGCAGCCGGGACAGGGGGCTTTACGAGCAGTACTTC. Protein product: CASSRDRGLYEQYF.

The chain links TRBV5-4 to TRBJ2-3, with D perhaps matching TRBD1 (6 bases). Trimming removed 5 bases at V and 3 bases at J, with 19 bases between. The CDR3 has 16 amino acids. CDR1 and CDR2 from the germline V gene are SGHNT and YYREEE (reference sequence). As DNA, the CDR3 is TGTGCCAGCAGTTTGTTTAGACAGGCGCTAACAGATACGCAGTATTTT. This codes for CASSLFRQALTDTQYF.